This T cell receptor beta chain was recorded in a study of T cells in Graves' hyperthyroidism and ophthalmopathy. Whole-study context: Peripheral blood was collected at initial diagnosis, before any treatment. Study conclusions and caveats: Most thyroid clonotypes that were expanded above 0.001 also turned up in blood.

This clonotype was seen many times. Its antigen is unknown. PBMCs were collected from a roughly 10 ml volume of fresh peripheral blood. Template material for amplifying TCR beta CDR3 regions consisted of RNA transcripts. HTBI primers were used for first-round RT-PCR of the TCR CDR3. TCRdb passed the multiplex PCR reads through MiXCR, listing each CDR3 protein once. The data show approximately 400,000 distinct CDR3 sequences, around 13% seen once. The V end lost 7 bases, the J end lost 3 bases, and 13 bases lay between the germline ends. The CDR3 has 13 amino acids. CDR1 and CDR2 (germline): SGHTA, FQGNSA.

The sample was blood. The chain is built from TRBV7-2 and TRBJ2-7, with TRBD2 as a possible D gene (6 bases). The receptor's source is a woman aged 25 to 45 with Graves' ophthalmopathy. CDR3 nucleotides: TGTGCCAGCAACTCTGGAGGGGTCTACGAGCAGTACTTC. Translated, it gives CASNSGGVYEQYF.